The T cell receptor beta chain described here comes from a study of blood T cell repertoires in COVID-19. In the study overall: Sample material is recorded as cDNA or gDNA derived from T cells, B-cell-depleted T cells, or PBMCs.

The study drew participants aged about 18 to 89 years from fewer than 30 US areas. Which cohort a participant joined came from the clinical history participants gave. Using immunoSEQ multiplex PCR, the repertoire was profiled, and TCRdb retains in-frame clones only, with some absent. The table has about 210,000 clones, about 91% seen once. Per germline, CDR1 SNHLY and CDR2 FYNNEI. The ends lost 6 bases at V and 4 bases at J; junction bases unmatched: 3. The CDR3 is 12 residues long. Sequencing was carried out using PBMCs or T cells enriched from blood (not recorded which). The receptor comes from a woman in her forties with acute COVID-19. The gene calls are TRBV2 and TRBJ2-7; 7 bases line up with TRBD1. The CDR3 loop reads CASRDRVYEQYF. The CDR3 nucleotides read TGTGCCAGCAGAGACAGGGTGTACGAGCAGTACTTC.